The T cell receptor beta chain under discussion was sequenced for a study of PD-1 blockade in classical Hodgkin lymphoma. This clone was observed a few times. Relapse after autologous stem cell transplantation occurred in every patient, and brentuximab vedotin exposure varied. J gave up 5 bases and V 9 bases, and 10 bases lay outside the gene matches. The V gene's germline CDR1 is SNHLY and CDR2 FYNNEI. The CDR3 loop spans 15 amino acids. Sequencing used immunoSEQ multiplex PCR; TCRdb keeps in-frame clones, though not all of them. The sample includes fewer than 100,000 clones, approximately 88% of them seen just once.

The receptor was derived from a human donor with classical Hodgkin lymphoma. The rearrangement links TRBV2 to TRBJ1-5; 10 nucleotides match TRBD1. The specimen comprised peripheral blood mononuclear cells (PBMCs), sampled at baseline. This CDR3 is CASSKMGQGYQPQHF. CDR3 in DNA: TGTGCCAGTAGCAAAATGGGACAGGGGTATCAGCCCCAGCATTTT.